The 24 T cell receptor beta chains below all came from one sample that was sequenced in a study of blood T cell repertoires in COVID-19. Assay used: immunoSEQ multiplex PCR; TCRdb lists only in-frame clones, some missing. The sample records about 210,000 clones, about 78% being singletons. Sequenced: peripheral blood. All receptors derive from a woman aged 70-85 years with acute or convalescent COVID-19.

The chain recombines TRBV7-2 with TRBJ1-1, with D tentatively TRBD1 (6 bases). Trimming took off 5 bases at V and 5 bases at J, with 12 bases between the two ends. This CDR3 has 13 residues. From germline, CDR1 is SGHTA and CDR2 FQGNSA. The CDR3 nucleotides are TGTGCCAGCAGCATTTACAGGGAAACTGAAGCTTTCTTT. As protein: CASSIYRETEAFF.

The chain is built from TRBV6-5 and TRBJ2-7; maybe TRBD2 (6 bases). The CDR3 is 15 residues long. V lost 6 bases, J lost 4 bases, and 19 bases lay in between. Germline CDR1 reads MNHEY; CDR2 reads SVGAGI. The CDR3 loop is CASRRGSVPPYEQYF. The CDR3 nucleotides are TGTGCCAGCAGACGGGGGTCAGTCCCCCCTTACGAGCAGTACTTC.

In the case of this clone: The sample has other DNA sequences that encode this CDR3 too. The chain employs TRBV7-8 and TRBJ2-5; 11 bases line up with TRBD1. The V gene end was trimmed by 5 bases and the J gene end by 3 bases; junction bases not matched to a gene: 5. CDR1 is SGHVS, CDR2 FQNEAQ, per germline. This CDR3 contains 15 residues. The CDR3 nucleotides are TGTGCCAGCAGCCCGTCGGGACAGGGGGAAGAGACCCAGTACTTC. Encoded protein: CASSPSGQGEETQYF. The full variable domain, rest sourced from reference TRBV7-8 and TRBJ2-5, is GAGVSQSPRYKVAKRGQDVALRCDPISGHVSLFWYQQALGQGPEFLTYFQNEAQLDKSGLPSDRFFAERPEGSVSTLKIQRTQQEDSAVYLCASSPSGQGEETQYFGPGTRLLVL.

In this sample, this clone turned up once. The genes are TRBV19 and TRBJ2-6; 8 bases align to TRBD1. Germline V gene data show CDR1 as LNHDA and CDR2 as SQIVND (reference sequence). V lost 5 bases to trimming and J lost 1 base; unmatched junction nucleotides: 10. The CDR3 runs to 18 residues. The CDR3 spells CASSELTGALSGANVLTF. In nucleotides, the CDR3 is TGTGCCAGTAGTGAACTGACAGGGGCCCTTTCTGGGGCCAACGTCCTGACTTTC.

This clone was seen just once. The rearrangement links TRBV6-6 to TRBJ1-1, with a weak D call TRBD1 (5 bases). Per the germline V gene, CDR1 is MNHNY and CDR2 is SVGAGI (reference sequence). Trimming left V 3 bases short and J 1 base short, with 15 bases between. This CDR3 spans 16 amino acids. In DNA, the CDR3 is TGTGCCAGCAGTTATGACAGACTAGAGCGGAACACTGAAGCTTTCTTT. Translated, it gives CASSYDRLERNTEAFF.

The chain combines TRBV3-1 (or the pseudogene TRBV3-2) with TRBJ2-2; 8 bases map to TRBD1. V dropped 4 bases and J dropped 8; count of bases not matched to a gene: 12. The CDR3 covers 16 residues. CDR1 is LGHDT, CDR2 YNNKEL, per germline (reference sequence). The DNA of the CDR3 is TGTGCCAGCAGCCGTCTAGGACAGGGCATTGCTGGGGAGCTGTTTTTT. The encoded protein is CASSRLGQGIAGELFF.

The chain has TRBV19 and TRBJ1-1, with unresolved D. This CDR3 has 14 amino acids. Germline-derived CDR1 and CDR2 are LNHDA and SQIVND (reference sequence). Deletions cut 6 bases from V and 1 base from J, with 12 bases between. Here the CDR3 reads CASSIPSGNTEAFF. The DNA for the CDR3 is TGTGCCAGTAGCATCCCCAGCGGGAACACTGAAGCTTTCTTT.

The gene calls are TRBV7-9 and TRBJ1-1, with D uncertain. Germline lookup yields CDR1 SEHNR and CDR2 FQNEAQ (reference sequence). Trimming took 3 bases from V and 10 from J, leaving 15 bases between them. The CDR3 runs 13 residues. DNA for the CDR3: TGTGCCAGCAGCTTCACGTCCGGAGCGGCAGCTTTCTTT. Translation: CASSFTSGAAAFF.

V gene TRBV25-1 combines with J gene TRBJ1-1, with D possibly being TRBD1 (5 bases). V was shortened by 3 bases and J by 4 bases, with 9 bases between the two germline ends. The CDR3 extends over 13 amino acids. The V gene's germline CDR1 is MGHDK and CDR2 SYGVNS. CDR3 sequence (DNA): TGTGCCAGCAGTGAGCAGGGCTTCACTGAAGCTTTCTTT. Residues: CASSEQGFTEAFF.

J is TRBJ1-2 and V is TRBV7-2; tentatively, D is TRBD1 (6 bases). V was shortened by 4 bases and J by 4 bases, with 16 bases between the two germline ends. From germline, CDR1 is SGHTA and CDR2 FQGNSA. CDR3 length equals 15 residues. The CDR3 DNA follows: TGTGCCAGCAGCTCTACCGGGACAACTCCCTATGGCTACACCTTC. Amino acid sequence: CASSSTGTTPYGYTF.

Comments on this clone: In the same sample, other DNA sequences code for this CDR3. The CDR3 DNA sequence: TGCGCCAGCAGCTTATGGGGGCCCACTGAAGCTTTCTTT. Its translation is CASSLWGPTEAFF. This chain uses TRBV5-1 with TRBJ1-1, with a weak D call TRBD1 (6 bases). CDR3 length: 13 amino acids. Germline assignment: CDR1 SGHRS and CDR2 YFSETQ. With 2 bases removed from V and 4 bases from J, the gap between germline ends came to 9 bases.

The chain is built from TRBV19 and TRBJ2-5, with 7 bases aligning to TRBD1. From germline, CDR1 is LNHDA and CDR2 SQIVND (reference sequence). The V and J ends lost 5 bases and 6 bases, in that order; junction bases with no gene match: 15. The CDR3 is 16 amino acids. The CDR3 loop reads CASSPGRQGNRQTQYF. CDR3 coding DNA: TGTGCCAGTAGTCCAGGCAGACAGGGTAATAGGCAGACCCAGTACTTC.

This rearrangement joins TRBV6-5 to TRBJ2-1; possible D gene TRBD2, 6 bases. Between the trimmed V and J ends, which lost 6 bases and 7 bases, there was a span of 13 bases. CDR3 length: 13 amino acids. Germline V gene sequence: CDR1 MNHEY, CDR2 SVGAGI. The CDR3 sequence is CASSWEEGNEQFF. In nucleotides, the CDR3 is TGTGCCAGCAGCTGGGAGGAGGGGAATGAGCAGTTCTTC.

V usage is TRBV6-6 and J usage is TRBJ2-7, with TRBD1 matching over 7 bases. The CDR3 runs to 13 residues. Trimming took 5 bases from V and 5 from J; bases not matched to a gene: 6. Germline V gene data show CDR1 as MNHNY and CDR2 as SVGAGI (reference sequence). The CDR3 region is CASSAGGLNEQYF. The CDR3, as DNA: TGTGCCAGCAGTGCAGGGGGTCTAAACGAGCAGTACTTC.

The V gene is TRBV4-3, the J gene TRBJ2-1; 7 nucleotides line up with TRBD1. V lost 0 bases to trimming and J lost 8 bases; unmatched junction nucleotides: 13. Germline V gives CDR1 LGHNA, CDR2 YSLEER. CDR3 length: 17 amino acids. CDR3 in DNA: TGCGCCAGCAGCCAAGATGCGCCGCCAGGGGGTAGGGATGAGCAGTTCTTC. It codes for CASSQDAPPGGRDEQFF.

V is TRBV7-8 and J is TRBJ1-5; D remains unclear. V was pared by 5 bases and J by 6 bases, with 20 bases between. This CDR3 contains 16 residues. CDR1 SGHVS and CDR2 FQNEAQ come from the germline V gene. CDR3 amino acids: CASSPQVGRVGQPQHF. The CDR3 coding sequence is TGTGCCAGCAGCCCCCAAGTCGGTCGTGTCGGTCAGCCCCAGCATTTT. The variable domain in full, with the rest retrieved from reference TRBV7-8 and TRBJ1-5, is GAGVSQSPRYKVAKRGQDVALRCDPISGHVSLFWYQQALGQGPEFLTYFQNEAQLDKSGLPSDRFFAERPEGSVSTLKIQRTQQEDSAVYLCASSPQVGRVGQPQHFGDGTRLSIL.

V gene TRBV10-1 combines with J gene TRBJ2-7, with TRBD2 identical over 7 bases. The V segment lost 0 bases and the J segment 4 bases; nucleotides outside the gene matches: 6. The CDR3 is made up of 15 amino acids. The germline V gene has CDR1 WNHNN and CDR2 SYGVQD (reference sequence). CDR3 region: CASSESEGTTYEQYF. DNA for the CDR3: TGCGCCAGCAGTGAGTCAGAGGGGACTACATACGAGCAGTACTTC.

This chain links TRBV5-1 with TRBJ2-7; 10 bases align to TRBD2. The CDR3 is made up of 16 amino acids. V lost 4 bases, J lost 4 bases, and 11 bases stayed unmatched. Germline lookup yields CDR1 SGHRS and CDR2 YFSETQ. Written as DNA, the CDR3 is TGCGCCAGCAGCCGGTTGGGGGCTAGCGGGGGTTACGAGCAGTACTTC. Encoded protein: CASSRLGASGGYEQYF.

This clone was counted a few times. V is TRBV10-3 and J is TRBJ1-1, with TRBD1 identical over 7 bases. The CDR3 contains 14 residues. J gave up 4 bases and V 0 bases, and 2 bases lay outside the gene matches. CDR1 is ENHRY, CDR2 SYGVKD, per germline. The CDR3 loop reads CAISESNRGTEAFF. CDR3 nucleotides: TGTGCCATCAGTGAGTCGAACAGGGGCACTGAAGCTTTCTTT.

This clone was recorded a few times. V usage is TRBV19 and J usage is TRBJ1-4; 8 nucleotides match TRBD1. This CDR3 has 16 amino acids. Germline CDR1 reads LNHDA; CDR2 reads SQIVND (reference sequence). With V trimmed by 7 bases and J by 5 bases, 12 bases remained unmatched. DNA for the CDR3: TGTGCCAGTACCACAGAGCACAGGGGGGGGAATGAAAAACTGTTTTTT. It yields the protein CASTTEHRGGNEKLFF. Full variable domain (rest looked up from reference TRBV19 and TRBJ1-4): DGGITQSPKYLFRKEGQNVTLSCEQNLNHDAMYWYRQDPGQGLRLIYYSQIVNDFQKGDIAEGYSVSREKKESFPLTVTSAQKNPTAFYLCASTTEHRGGNEKLFFGSGTQLSVL.

This chain joins TRBV9 and TRBJ1-1; 9 positions agree with TRBD1. The junction had 7 bases not matched to a gene; V was cut back by 3 bases and J by 4 bases. The germline V gene encodes CDR1 SGDLS and CDR2 YYNGEE. The CDR3 length is 15 residues. The CDR3 spells CASSAVDRGGTEAFF. CDR3 DNA: TGTGCCAGCAGCGCCGTGGACAGGGGAGGCACTGAAGCTTTCTTT.

The V call is TRBV20-1, the J call TRBJ2-6; D possibly corresponds to TRBD1 (5 bases). V was pared by 3 bases and J by 4 bases, with 16 bases between. The V gene's germline CDR1 is DFQATT and CDR2 SNEGSKA (reference sequence). This CDR3 is 16 amino acids long. CDR3 protein: CSASQGQISGANVLTF. In DNA form, the CDR3 reads TGCAGTGCTAGTCAGGGCCAGATTTCAGGGGCCAACGTCCTGACTTTC.

V gene TRBV30 combines with J gene TRBJ1-1, with D perhaps matching TRBD1 (5 bases). V was shortened by 3 bases and J by 7 bases, with 18 bases between the two germline ends. This CDR3 has 14 amino acids. CDR1 GTSNPN and CDR2 SVGIG come from the germline V gene (reference sequence). CDR3 region: CAWSRAGKVHEAFF. In nucleotides, the CDR3 is TGTGCCTGGAGCAGGGCAGGGAAGGTCCATGAAGCTTTCTTT. Looking up the rest from reference TRBV30 and TRBJ1-1 gives the full variable domain: SQTIHQWPATLVQPVGSPLSLECTVEGTSNPNLYWYRQAAGRGLQLLFYSVGIGQISSEVPQNLSASRPQDRQFILSSKKLLLSDSGFYLCAWSRAGKVHEAFFGQGTRLTVV.

The rearrangement joins TRBV7-3 to TRBJ2-1; weak D call: TRBD2 (7 bases). The CDR3 spans 16 residues. V was cut by 1 base and J by 1 base, with 11 bases left in between. Germline V gene data show CDR1 as SGHTA and CDR2 as FQGTGA. CDR3 sequence: CASSLMGGLSYNEQFF. In nucleotides, the CDR3 is TGTGCCAGCAGCTTAATGGGGGGGCTGTCCTACAATGAGCAGTTCTTC.